This is a list of T cell receptor beta chains from one sample in a study of shared T cell receptors in the human thymus. Clones were sequenced by immunoSEQ multiplex PCR, and TCRdb holds only the in-frame ones, with some missing. The table records some 660,000 clones, about 87% of them present only once. These same data were also listed under a study on human thymus T cells.

The sample was thymocytes. The receptors originated from a boy younger than two with a congenital heart defect. Both conserved end residues are part of each CDR3. The D gene is left open where the match is weak. The listing skips clone size in some rows; elsewhere it reads once, few, many or a size class.

v_gene,abundance,d_gene,j_gene,CDR3aa,CDR3nt
TRBV18,-,TRBD1,TRBJ1-2,CASSPETGVRGDGYTF,TGTGCCAGCTCACCTGAGACAGGGGTAAGAGGTGATGGCTACACCTTC
TRBV2,-,-,TRBJ2-1,CASSRLSSYNEQFF,TGTGCCAGCAGCAGACTTAGCTCCTACAATGAGCAGTTCTTC
TRBV9,-,TRBD2,TRBJ2-2,CASSVGSGPNTGELFF,TGTGCCAGCAGCGTAGGTAGCGGGCCGAACACCGGGGAGCTGTTTTTT
TRBV18,once,TRBD1,TRBJ1-2,CASSLGQGNYGYTF,TGTGCCAGCTCACTGGGACAGGGAAACTATGGCTACACCTTC
TRBV6-1,-,TRBD1,TRBJ2-2,CASSEGGQTNTGELFF,TGTGCCAGCAGTGAAGGGGGACAGACCAACACCGGGGAGCTGTTTTTT
TRBV7-9,-,TRBD1,TRBJ1-4,CASSAGTVATNEKLFF,TGTGCCAGCAGCGCTGGGACAGTTGCAACTAATGAAAAACTGTTTTTT
TRBV11-2,-,-,TRBJ1-5,CASSLVGRIGGQPQHF,TGTGCCAGCAGCTTAGTGGGTAGGATCGGAGGTCAGCCCCAGCATTTT
TRBV10-1,-,-,TRBJ2-5,CASSESPGAETQYF,TGCGCCAGCAGTGAGTCCCCAGGGGCAGAGACCCAGTACTTC
TRBV20-1,-,TRBD2,TRBJ2-1,CSAGLAEQFF,TGCAGTGCTGGACTAGCGGAGCAGTTCTTC
TRBV11-3,-,TRBD2,TRBJ2-1,CASSHSGSSYNEQFF,TGTGCCAGCAGCCATAGCGGGAGCTCCTACAATGAGCAGTTCTTC
TRBV11-2,-,-,TRBJ2-7,CASSLSAGNSSYEQYF,TGTGCCAGCAGCTTAAGTGCAGGGAATAGCTCCTACGAGCAGTACTTC
TRBV5-4,-,-,TRBJ2-5,CASSLGVETQYF,TGTGCCAGCAGCTTAGGGGTAGAGACCCAGTACTTC
TRBV30,-,-,TRBJ2-5,CAWSVPDKQETQYF,TGTGCCTGGAGTGTACCTGACAAGCAAGAGACCCAGTACTTC
TRBV5-1,-,TRBD1,TRBJ1-4,CASSFDRGLTNEKLFF,TGCGCCAGCAGCTTTGACAGGGGGCTTACTAATGAAAAACTGTTTTTT
TRBV14,-,TRBD1,TRBJ1-1,CASSRGQGQGTEAFF,TGTGCCAGCAGCCGGGGACAGGGCCAGGGCACTGAAGCTTTCTTT
TRBV18,-,TRBD1,TRBJ2-7,CASSPRGLTGDFYEQYF,TGTGCCAGCTCACCACGGGGACTGACAGGGGATTTCTACGAGCAGTACTTC
TRBV5-1,-,-,TRBJ2-3,CASSLALVKGDTQYF,TGCGCCAGCAGCTTGGCACTAGTCAAGGGAGATACGCAGTATTTT
TRBV14,-,TRBD1,TRBJ1-2,CASSHRDRGLDGYTF,TGTGCCAGCAGCCACCGGGACAGGGGCCTGGATGGCTACACCTTC
TRBV25-1,-,TRBD1,TRBJ2-7,CATGPGQGHEQYF,TGTGCCACCGGACCGGGACAGGGACACGAGCAGTACTTC
TRBV2,-,-,TRBJ1-5,CASSGTVGGLAQPQHF,TGTGCCAGCAGTGGAACCGTGGGGGGATTAGCTCAGCCCCAGCATTTT
TRBV5-8,-,TRBD2,TRBJ2-7,CASSRRQRADSSGGYEQYF,TGTGCCAGCAGCAGACGTCAAAGAGCGGACTCTAGCGGGGGGTACGAGCAGTACTTC
TRBV29-1,-,-,TRBJ2-7,CSVYAYEDEQYF,TGCAGCGTTTACGCCTACGAGGACGAGCAGTACTTC
TRBV5-4,once,-,TRBJ1-2,CASSLARVGGDGYTF,TGTGCCAGCAGCTTGGCAAGGGTAGGGGGGGATGGCTACACCTTC
TRBV28,once,TRBD1,TRBJ1-3,CAILDRGSGNTIYF,TGTGCCATTCTGGACAGGGGCTCTGGAAACACCATATATTTT
TRBV6-5,-,-,TRBJ2-3,CASSPQDRDTQYF,TGTGCCAGCAGTCCCCAGGACAGAGATACGCAGTATTTT
TRBV5-6,once,-,TRBJ2-2,CASSLAGKWNTGELFF,TGTGCCAGCAGCTTGGCAGGTAAATGGAACACCGGGGAGCTGTTTTTT
TRBV14,once,TRBD2,TRBJ2-3,CASSQVRGLAGGTDTQYF,TGTGCCAGCAGCCAAGTCCGCGGACTAGCGGGAGGGACAGATACGCAGTATTTT
TRBV7-4,-,TRBD1,TRBJ2-5,CASSPTRQGFQETQYF,TGTGCCAGCAGCCCTACTAGACAGGGGTTCCAAGAGACCCAGTACTTC
TRBV14,-,TRBD2,TRBJ2-1,CASSQDVVLAGGRTYNEQFF,TGTGCCAGCAGCCAAGACGTCGTGTTAGCGGGGGGTCGGACTTACAATGAGCAGTTCTTC
TRBV7-6,few,-,TRBJ1-4,CASSFAPGEKLFF,TGTGCCAGCAGCTTCGCCCCGGGTGAAAAACTGTTTTTT
TRBV5-6,-,TRBD2,TRBJ2-7,CASSPAVGGDSWEQYF,TGTGCCAGCAGCCCAGCGGTGGGGGGGGACTCCTGGGAGCAGTACTTC
TRBV19,once,TRBD1,TRBJ1-4,CASTQDRAGANEKLFF,TGTGCCAGTACCCAGGACAGGGCGGGTGCTAATGAAAAACTGTTTTTT
TRBV9,-,-,TRBJ2-7,CASSPAGAASYEQYF,TGTGCCAGCAGCCCGGCGGGCGCCGCTTCCTACGAGCAGTACTTC
TRBV9,once,-,TRBJ2-1,CASSVDGIHNEQFF,TGTGCCAGCAGCGTAGACGGGATCCACAATGAGCAGTTCTTC
TRBV2,-,-,TRBJ1-5,CASSEAIGSPGQPQHF,TGTGCCAGCAGTGAAGCTATCGGGTCTCCGGGACAGCCCCAGCATTTT
TRBV5-6,-,TRBD2,TRBJ2-7,CASSLGAAGGVSYEQYF,TGTGCCAGCAGCTTGGGGGCTGCGGGGGGAGTGTCCTACGAGCAGTACTTC
TRBV15,once,-,TRBJ2-1,CATSRDLEGEGPLEQFF,TGTGCCACCAGCAGAGACCTCGAGGGGGAGGGCCCTCTTGAGCAGTTCTTC
TRBV7-2,-,-,TRBJ2-3,CASSAPGGAATDTQYF,TGTGCCAGCAGCGCTCCGGGCGGGGCGGCCACAGATACGCAGTATTTT
TRBV7-9,-,TRBD1,TRBJ1-1,CASRPDRGGTEAFF,TGTGCCAGCAGGCCAGACAGGGGGGGGACTGAAGCTTTCTTT
TRBV2,-,TRBD1,TRBJ1-1,CARPTGTDALTNTEAFF,TGTGCCAGACCAACCGGGACAGACGCACTCACAAACACTGAAGCTTTCTTT
TRBV14,-,-,TRBJ2-7,CASSQELLATGEQYF,TGTGCCAGCAGCCAAGAATTACTAGCCACAGGCGAGCAGTACTTC
TRBV5-1,-,-,TRBJ2-7,CASSLASSYEQYF,TGCGCCAGCAGCTTGGCGTCGAGCTACGAGCAGTACTTC
TRBV27,-,-,TRBJ2-1,CASTLGGSGTLRLTYNEQFF,TGTGCCAGCACCTTAGGCGGTTCTGGGACACTAAGGTTGACCTACAATGAGCAGTTCTTC
TRBV7-9,-,TRBD1,TRBJ2-7,CASSLSTGGEQYF,TGTGCCAGCAGCTTATCCACAGGGGGCGAGCAGTACTTC
TRBV13,-,-,TRBJ2-3,CASSTQTDTQYF,TGTGCCAGCAGCACCCAGACAGATACGCAGTATTTT
TRBV20-1,-,-,TRBJ2-3,CSAKTTDTQYF,TGCAGTGCCAAGACAACGGATACGCAGTATTTT
TRBV15,-,-,TRBJ1-2,CATSRDRQATYGYTF,TGTGCCACCAGCAGAGATCGACAGGCGACCTATGGCTACACCTTC
TRBV4-3,-,-,TRBJ2-1,CASSQDWGDNEQFF,TGCGCCAGCAGCCAAGATTGGGGGGACAATGAGCAGTTCTTC
TRBV9,-,-,TRBJ1-2,CASSCSTVNYGYTF,TGTGCCAGCAGCTGCTCGACAGTTAACTATGGCTACACCTTC
TRBV30,-,-,TRBJ2-1,CAWSLGVSYNEQFF,TGTGCCTGGAGTCTAGGGGTTTCCTACAATGAGCAGTTCTTC
TRBV4-3,-,TRBD2,TRBJ2-7,CASSQVRTRLIAYEQYF,TGCGCCAGCAGCCAAGTAAGGACTAGACTGATTGCCTACGAGCAGTACTTC
TRBV20-1,-,-,TRBJ2-7,CSARDRDEQYF,TGCAGTGCTAGAGATCGGGACGAGCAGTACTTC
TRBV27,-,TRBD2,TRBJ2-5,CASRPPGAAGVQETQYF,TGTGCCAGCAGGCCGCCCGGAGCAGCGGGAGTTCAAGAGACCCAGTACTTC
TRBV10-3,-,TRBD2,TRBJ2-7,CAISVEEERGGNEQYF,TGTGCCATCAGTGTTGAGGAGGAGCGGGGAGGCAACGAGCAGTACTTC